What follows are 4 T cell receptor beta chains derived from one specimen sequenced in a study of CD8 T cells in Susac syndrome. RNA amounts of roughly 0.5 to 1 ug underwent reverse transcription with random hexamers. MiXCR was run by TCRdb on the immunoSEQ multiplex PCR reads, yielding one entry per CDR3 protein. The repertoire has approximately 120,000 distinct CDR3 sequences, about 94% of them found once; the top ten carry roughly 0.087%. Sequencing was performed on CD4+ T cells from PBMCs. The receptors originated from a human donor in good health.

The CDR3 protein is CASRGEARNEQFF. The CDR3 nucleotides are TGTGCCAGCAGAGGCGAGGCGCGGAATGAGCAGTTCTTC. The rearrangement joins TRBV9 to TRBJ2-1; no clear D. The V end lost 5 bases, the J end lost 7 bases, and 13 bases lay between the germline ends. CDR1 SGDLS and CDR2 YYNGEE come from the germline V gene. The CDR3 has 13 amino acids.

The rearrangement links TRBV29-1 to TRBJ2-7; 9 nucleotides align to TRBD1. This CDR3 spans 13 amino acids. V trimming: 1 base; J trimming: 3 bases; junction bases outside the gene matches: 1. Germline V gives CDR1 SQVTM, CDR2 ANQGSEA. The CDR3 coding sequence is TGCAGCGTTGAAGCGACAGGGGGCTACGAGCAGTACTTC. This sequence encodes CSVEATGGYEQYF.

This sequence joins TRBV18 and TRBJ2-1, with 8 bases identical to TRBD2. Germline V gene data show CDR1 as KGHSH and CDR2 as LQKENI. The CDR3 totals 16 residues. The V gene end was trimmed by 4 bases and the J gene end by 6 bases; junction bases not matched to a gene: 11. The CDR3 coding sequence is TGTGCCAGCTCACTCGCGACTAGCGCCGTGGTCAATGAGCAGTTCTTC. This encodes CASSLATSAVVNEQFF.

The chain couples TRBV7-9 to TRBJ1-4; D unclear. CDR1 and CDR2 (germline): SEHNR, FQNEAQ (reference sequence). V lost 0 bases, J lost 0 bases, and 8 bases lay in between. CDR3 length: 16 residues. The CDR3 region is CASSLAPVATNEKLFF. Here the CDR3 DNA reads TGTGCCAGCAGCTTAGCCCCAGTGGCAACTAATGAAAAACTGTTTTTT.